These T cell receptor beta chains were read from a single sample in a study of identifying expanded T cells in peripheral blood. Produced via immunoSEQ multiplex PCR; TCRdb's table is partial and in-frame only. The table records 95,000 or so clones, 75% to 90% of them present only once. Sequencing used blood. The receptors were sampled from a person between 18 and 75 years old in good health. CDR3s include the opening cysteine and the closing phenylalanine or tryptophan. The D gene is left open where the match is weak. Clone size is stated in some rows and not others, as once, few, many or a class when expanded.

TRBD2	.	TRBV11-2	TRBJ2-5	CASSRTSGGALGETQYF	TGTGCCAGCAGCCGCACTAGCGGGGGGGCCCTTGGAGAGACCCAGTACTTC
TRBD1	.	TRBV30	TRBJ2-3	CAWTGGTDTQYF	TGTGCCTGGACAGGGGGAACAGATACGCAGTATTTT
.	.	TRBV7-6	TRBJ2-3	CASSPGEGGTDTQYF	TGTGCCAGCAGTCCCGGCGAAGGAGGCACAGATACGCAGTATTTT
TRBD1	.	TRBV30	TRBJ1-5	CAWSVRGTGIVQPQHF	TGTGCCTGGAGTGTAAGGGGGACAGGCATTGTCCAGCCCCAGCATTTT
.	.	TRBV18	TRBJ2-7	CASSPPANSYEQYF	TGTGCCAGCTCACCGCCCGCCAACTCCTACGAGCAGTACTTC
TRBD1	once	TRBV6-5	TRBJ1-2	CASGRQGGYGYTF	TGTGCCAGCGGACGACAGGGTGGATATGGCTACACCTTC
.	.	TRBV25-1	TRBJ1-6	CASSAPGRGPLHF	TGTGCCAGCAGTGCCCCGGGGAGGGGGCCCCTCCACTTT
.	once	TRBV27	TRBJ2-6	CASSPGANVLTF	TGTGCCAGCAGTCCGGGGGCCAACGTCCTGACTTTC
.	.	TRBV6-6	TRBJ2-7	CASSPGPGRRYEQYF	TGTGCCAGCAGTCCTGGACCCGGCCGTCGGTACGAGCAGTACTTC
.	.	TRBV7-8	TRBJ2-7	CASSFGAGFWSEQYF	TGTGCCAGCAGCTTTGGTGCGGGGTTCTGGAGCGAGCAGTACTTC